This section outlines one T cell receptor (beta chain) sequence together with its context. No antigen is known for it. No much larger clone exists at a distance of one base, and base qualities are not known. The sample comes from a study of blood T cells in healthy people across ages (dated by TCRdb to 2015 to 2017). Regarding the study in general: Template switching captured roughly one uniquely barcoded TCR beta cDNA molecule per two T cells in model experiments. Using deep sequencing normalized with unique cDNA molecular identifiers, the study measured how TCR beta repertoire diversity changes with age. The donors were divided into four age groups: young (average around 17 years), middle-aged (approximately 42), aged (approximately 59) and long-lived (roughly 86). To avoid experimental bias, donors of different ages were distributed randomly across sequencing lanes. For two donors (one aged 18 to 29 and one aged 80 or older), the study analyzed two additional independent replicas of 1 million unique cDNA reads from the same blood draw. The research as a whole found: The long-lived group showed more naive CD4+ T cells, fewer expanded clones and increased TCR diversity than the aged group, suggesting age selection. Because donor CMV infection status was unknown, age-related changes in expanded clonotypes were potentially confounded. Bulk unsorted PBMC profiling prevented conclusive comparison of naive and antigen-experienced compartments. Observed TCR beta diversity correlated strongly with the percentage of naive T cells measured by flow cytometry. As age increased, observed TCR beta diversity per million T cells dropped in a roughly linear way, and a significant reduction was already evident by age 40. Estimates of total diversity based on one million sequenced T cells were considered lower bounds and underestimates.

CDR1 and CDR2 are read off the germline V gene (reference sequence) as SEHNR and FQNEAQ. Measured from the cysteine to the phenylalanine, the CDR3 is 14 residues long. Of all the DNA, just the CDR3 is kept, 42 bases in frame from base 1. The germline ends are 16 bases apart after V is trimmed by 6 bases and J by 8 bases. Preparation of the library involved 5' RACE. The instrument was an Illumina HiSeq 2500. The second PCR ran for roughly 7 to 12 cycles and used a J-beta primer mix along with a sample-barcoded 5' primer. Each TCR beta cDNA molecule received a unique molecular identifier from a template-switch 5' adaptor carrying 12 random nucleotides. Each sample yielded at least 2.5 million CDR3-containing paired-end reads. The Mint cDNA synthesis kit, primed by a TRBC-specific oligonucleotide, was used to synthesize first-strand cDNA from all RNA. After uracil-DNA glycosylase treatment, a first 18-cycle PCR used universal primers M1SS and BC2_uni_R on all cDNA. For the original study's pipeline: For normalization, 1 million high-quality reads, each with a distinct molecular identifier, were randomly selected from each sample. Instead of being binned into consensus sequences, reads that shared molecular identifiers were thrown out. MiTCR, with a Q25 quality threshold and the strictest error-elimination algorithm, was used for CDR3 identification, clonotype clustering and error correction. A nonparametric unseen species model using Euler transformation provided a lower-bound estimate of total TCR beta diversity. TCRdb ran its own pipeline on the public reads, namely fastp trimming at Q25 and MiXCR clone calling, and kept in-frame beta chains. Entries are consolidated by CDR3 protein sequence, retaining the most common genes and DNA. These V and J calls originate from TCRdb's pipeline instead of the authors' own analysis. The sample profile shows 550,000 to 700,000 distinct CDR3 sequences; approximately 30% of them were found once. The ten largest clones represent less than 20% of the sample.

The approximately 39 donors, aged about 6 to 95 years, were systemically healthy Caucasian individuals from Russia. Each donor gave ten milliliters of peripheral blood, collected into EDTA-treated Vacutainer tubes. Ficoll-Paque density-gradient centrifugation was used to isolate PBMCs, with at least 6 million per sample. Total RNA, at least 6 micrograms per sample, was extracted from PBMCs with Trizol reagent. The percentages of naive CD45RAhigh/CD27high T cells were determined by flow cytometry on a PBMC aliquot from every donor. The receptor was isolated from a woman in her 70s in good health. The sequenced material came from blood. The chain couples TRBV7-9 to TRBJ1-4, with the identity of the D gene unclear. The sequenced DNA: TGTGCCAGCAGGTCCGGCGAGGGATCGGAAAAACTGTTTTTT. This translates into CASRSGEGSEKLFF.